The 4 T cell receptor beta chains below were found in one sample sequenced in a study of Graves' ophthalmopathy and Graves' hyperthyroidism. Amplifying from RNA transcripts, the study obtained TCR beta CDR3 regions. Following a first-round RT-PCR that used HTBI primers, a second-round multiplex PCR was carried out. TCRdb re-derived calls from the multiplex PCR reads in MiXCR, one entry per CDR3 protein. The table lists 350,000 to 400,000 distinct CDR3 sequences, 15% to 20% of them singletons. Sample: peripheral blood. Source of these receptors: a woman aged 18 to 35 with Graves' ophthalmopathy.

V gene TRBV6-1 combines with J gene TRBJ1-5; the D gene is possibly TRBD1 (5 bases). V lost 6 bases, J lost 4 bases, and 10 bases lay in between. Germline-derived CDR1 and CDR2 are MNHNS and SASEGT. CDR3 length: 13 residues. CDR3 in DNA: TGTGCCAGCAGGCCAGGGTGGAATCAGCCCCAGCATTTT. Protein product: CASRPGWNQPQHF.

This chain connects TRBV12-3 or TRBV12-4 to TRBJ1-6; D remains ambiguous. This CDR3 is built from 15 residues. Trimming removed 5 bases from V and 3 bases from J, with 11 bases in between. The CDR3, as DNA: TGTGCCAGCAGTGCTCACAGCGACTATAATTCACCCCTCCACTTT. Its translation: CASSAHSDYNSPLHF.

This clonotype was detected many times. This chain connects TRBV25-1 to TRBJ2-5; 7 positions agree with TRBD1. CDR3 size: 13 residues. CDR1 is MGHDK and CDR2 is SYGVNS in the germline V gene. V shed 3 bases and J 7 bases; nucleotides not matched to a gene: 5. The CDR3 protein is CASSDRGPGTQYF. CDR3 DNA sequence: TGTGCCAGCAGTGATAGGGGGCCCGGGACCCAGTACTTC.

The sample holds many counts of this clonotype. This sequence joins TRBV12-3 or TRBV12-4 and TRBJ1-5; 7 bases agree with TRBD1. The CDR3 consists of 14 residues. V lost 6 bases to trimming and J lost 0 bases; unmatched junction nucleotides: 2. CDR3 DNA: TGTGCCAGCAGCCAGGGGGATAGCAATCAGCCCCAGCATTTT. Encoded protein: CASSQGDSNQPQHF.